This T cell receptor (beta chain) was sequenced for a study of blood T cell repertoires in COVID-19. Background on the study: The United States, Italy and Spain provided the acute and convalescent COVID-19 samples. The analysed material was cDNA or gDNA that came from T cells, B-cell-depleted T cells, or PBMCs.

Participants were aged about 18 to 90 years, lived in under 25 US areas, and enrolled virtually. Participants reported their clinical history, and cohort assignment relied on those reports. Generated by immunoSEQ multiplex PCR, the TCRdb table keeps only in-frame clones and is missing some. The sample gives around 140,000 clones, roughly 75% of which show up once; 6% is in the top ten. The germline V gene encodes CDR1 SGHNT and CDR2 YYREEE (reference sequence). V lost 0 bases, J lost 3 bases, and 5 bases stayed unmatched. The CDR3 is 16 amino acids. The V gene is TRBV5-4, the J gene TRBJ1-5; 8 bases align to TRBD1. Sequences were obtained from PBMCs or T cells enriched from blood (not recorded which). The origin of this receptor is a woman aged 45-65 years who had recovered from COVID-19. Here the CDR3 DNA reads TGTGCCAGCAGCTTGGACAGGGGGTCGAACAATCAGCCCCAGCATTTT. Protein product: CASSLDRGSNNQPQHF.